This passage covers 20 T cell receptor beta chains from one sample sequenced in a study of T-cell reconstitution after alpha-beta-depleted transplantation in children. Unique molecular identifiers were built into the TCRbeta library. TCRdb used MiXCR to reprocess the PCR reads, holding one entry per CDR3 protein. The sample has about 460,000 distinct CDR3 sequences; over 9.5% are singletons. Sequences were derived from PBMCs, sampled before TCRalphabeta/CD19-depleted stem cell transplant. All receptors come from a child aged 2 to 10 with inherited bone marrow failure, due to receive a stem cell transplant.

Ten or more counts support this clonotype. The DNA for the CDR3 is TGCAGCGTTGAAGAGGGGGGGACCTACGAGCAGTACTTC. Protein: CSVEEGGTYEQYF. V usage is TRBV29-1 and J usage is TRBJ2-7; 7 positions agree with TRBD2. The junction had 1 base not matched to a gene; V was cut back by 0 bases and J by 2 bases. Looked up from germline, CDR1 is SQVTM and CDR2 is ANQGSEA. The CDR3 has 13 residues.

This clonotype was counted at least ten times. This rearrangement joins TRBV27 to TRBJ2-7; perhaps TRBD1 as D (6 bases). V lost 6 bases and J lost 4, with 13 bases in between. Germline CDR1 MNHEY, CDR2 SMNVEV (reference sequence). The CDR3 contains 13 residues. The CDR3 sequence is CASRGAGEYEQYF. For the CDR3, the DNA is TGTGCCAGCAGAGGGGCAGGGGAATACGAGCAGTACTTC.

The chain combines TRBV12-3 or TRBV12-4 with TRBJ1-1; a weak D match, TRBD1 (6 bases). The CDR3 consists of 14 residues. Between the trimmed V and J ends, which lost 6 bases and 6 bases, there was a span of 17 bases. CDR3 DNA: TGTGCCAGCAGGAAGGGCACAGGGTTCTCTGAAGCTTTCTTT. It yields the protein CASRKGTGFSEAFF.

This clonotype was recorded a few times. The V call is TRBV27, the J call TRBJ2-7, with D tentatively TRBD2 (5 bases). Per germline, CDR1 MNHEY and CDR2 SMNVEV (reference sequence). CDR3 length: 15 amino acids. The V end lost 5 bases, the J end lost 2 bases, and 16 bases lay between the germline ends. For the CDR3, the DNA is TGTGCCAGCAGTCCAAGCGGTGTGGAAACCTACGAGCAGTACTTC. Its translation is CASSPSGVETYEQYF.

This clonotype was counted many times. The chain employs TRBV12-3 or TRBV12-4 and TRBJ1-2; 8 bases line up with TRBD1. This CDR3 is 13 amino acids long. V shed 4 bases, J shed 7 bases, and the junction held 5 bases outside the gene matches. The CDR3 DNA reads TGTGCCAGCAGTTACAGGGGGTTGCTTGGCTACACCTTC. This codes for CASSYRGLLGYTF.

This clonotype was found many times. The chain recombines TRBV5-1 with TRBJ1-5; 7 bases fit TRBD1. This CDR3 region has 16 residues. Germline CDR1 SGHRS, CDR2 YFSETQ. V was clipped by 4 bases and J by 2 bases; unmatched bases: 9. CDR3 region: CASSTLQGTGNQPQHF. CDR3 sequence (DNA): TGCGCCAGCAGCACACTTCAGGGGACAGGCAATCAGCCCCAGCATTTT.

This chain connects TRBV12-3 or TRBV12-4 to TRBJ1-5; tentatively, D is TRBD1 (5 bases). The CDR3 totals 15 residues. Trimming shortened V by 5 bases and J by 0 bases, and 11 bases separated the two germline ends. For the CDR3, the DNA is TGTGCCAGCAGTCCGACAGCTTATAGCAATCAGCCCCAGCATTTT. The encoded protein is CASSPTAYSNQPQHF.

This clonotype was counted only a few times. Written as DNA, the CDR3 is TGCGCCAGCAGCTTGGAGTCTGTGGGCGCTAGCTCCCGATTCCTCCGGGCCAAAAACATTCAGTACTTC. Translating gives CASSLESVGASSRFLRAKNIQYF. This rearrangement joins TRBV5-1 to TRBJ2-4; D is perhaps TRBD2 (5 bases). V was trimmed by 0 bases and J by 1 base, leaving 32 bases between them. The germline V gene has CDR1 SGHRS and CDR2 YFSETQ. This CDR3 is built from 23 residues.

Many counts were recorded for this clonotype. The chain recombines TRBV15 with TRBJ2-7; D unclear. The CDR3 is 13 amino acids. Trimming pared 1 base from V and 0 bases from J, leaving 4 bases between. Germline assignment: CDR1 LNHNV and CDR2 YYDKDF (reference sequence). The CDR3 loop is CATSRVPSYEQYF. The CDR3 nucleotides read TGTGCCACCAGCAGAGTTCCCTCCTACGAGCAGTACTTC. Variable domain in full (rest from reference TRBV15 and TRBJ2-7): DAMVIQNPRYQVTQFGKPVTLSCSQTLNHNVMYWYQQKSSQAPKLLFHYYDKDFNNEADTPDNFQSRRPNTSFCFLDIRSPGLGDTAMYLCATSRVPSYEQYFGPGTRLTVT.

This clonotype was detected many times. The J gene is TRBJ2-7, the V gene TRBV7-9; tentative D call: TRBD2 (6 bases). Germline values: CDR1 SEHNR, CDR2 FQNEAQ (reference sequence). Trimming removed 5 bases at V and 2 bases at J, with 22 bases between. This CDR3 is 17 amino acids long. CDR3: CASSTAAFVSGPYEQYF. The CDR3 DNA sequence: TGTGCCAGCAGCACAGCGGCTTTTGTTAGCGGCCCCTACGAGCAGTACTTC.

This clonotype was counted ten times or more. At one end the junction does not follow the germline gene, possibly because of a read error. V is TRBV5-1 and J is TRBJ2-7; D ambiguous. CDR1 SGHRS and CDR2 YFSETQ come from the germline V gene. This CDR3 has 12 amino acids. The CDR3 sequence is CASSFSGYEQYF. The CDR3 coding sequence is TGTGCCAGCAGCTTTTCCGGCTACGAGCAGTACTTC. Full variable domain (rest looked up from reference TRBV5-1 and TRBJ2-7): KAGVTQTPRYLIKTRGQQVTLSCSPISGHRSVSWYQQTPGQGLQFLFEYFSETQRNKGNFPGRFSGRQFSNSRSEMNVSTLELGDSALYLCASSFSGYEQYFGPGTRLTVT.

This clonotype came up a few times. The V call is TRBV5-1, the J call TRBJ2-2; D is uncertain. CDR1 and CDR2 from the germline V gene are SGHRS and YFSETQ. There are 15 residues in the CDR3. The V gene lost 5 bases and the J gene lost 0 bases, with 11 bases spanning the gap. The CDR3 region has the DNA TGCGCCAGCAGACCCGGAAGAACGAACACCGGGGAGCTGTTTTTT. Amino acid sequence: CASRPGRTNTGELFF.

This clonotype was seen many times. The chain uses TRBV7-9 and TRBJ2-6; D remains unclear. Trimming shortened V by 1 base and J by 4 bases, and 5 bases separated the two germline ends. The CDR3 has 14 residues. Looked up from germline, CDR1 is SEHNR and CDR2 is FQNEAQ (reference sequence). As DNA, the CDR3 is TGTGCCAGCAGCTTAGTTCTGGGGGCCAACGTCCTGACTTTC. Protein sequence: CASSLVLGANVLTF.

This clonotype was seen only a few times. This chain connects TRBV27 to TRBJ1-6; perhaps TRBD1 as D (5 bases). The CDR3 covers 14 residues. The V gene's germline CDR1 is MNHEY and CDR2 SMNVEV (reference sequence). Trimming cost V 7 bases and J 8 bases, with 15 bases left between them. In nucleotides, the CDR3 is TGTGCCAGCACCCCAGGGATAGGTGATTCACCCCTCCACTTT. Its translation is CASTPGIGDSPLHF.

This clonotype showed up many times. The genes are TRBV7-2 and TRBJ2-7; 9 bases match TRBD2. V lost 2 bases and J lost 2; bases outside the gene matches: 4. CDR1 is SGHTA, CDR2 FQGNSA, per germline. The CDR3 has 15 amino acids. In DNA form, the CDR3 reads TGTGCCAGCAGCTTAAGTAGCGGGAGTGCCTACGAGCAGTACTTC. It translates to CASSLSSGSAYEQYF.

The CDR3, as DNA: TGTGCCAGCAGCTTCGGGGCTGACAATGAGCAGTTCTTC. As protein: CASSFGADNEQFF. The chain combines TRBV7-9 with TRBJ2-1; D possibly uses TRBD1 or TRBD2 (5 bases each). Per germline, CDR1 SEHNR and CDR2 FQNEAQ (reference sequence). Deletions cut 3 bases from V and 5 bases from J, with 8 bases between. The CDR3 has 13 residues.

At least ten counts were recorded for this clonotype. V and J are TRBV9 and TRBJ1-1; no clear D. This CDR3 has 15 amino acids. The germline gives CDR1 SGDLS, CDR2 YYNGEE. Trimming took off 4 bases at V and 1 base at J, with 14 bases between the two ends. The CDR3 loop is CASSPRGPSNTEAFF. DNA of the CDR3: TGTGCCAGCAGCCCCAGAGGGCCCTCGAACACTGAAGCTTTCTTT.

This rearrangement joins TRBV29-1 to TRBJ2-1, with 16 bases matching TRBD2. CDR1 and CDR2 from the germline V gene are SQVTM and ANQGSEA. After removal of 6 bases from V and 6 bases from J, the junction contained 8 bases not matched to a gene. The CDR3 sequence is 16 residues long. The CDR3 region is CSVGGLAGGRRNEQFF. CDR3 coding DNA: TGCAGCGTGGGGGGACTAGCGGGAGGGCGGCGCAATGAGCAGTTCTTC.

This clonotype was seen ten or more times. The chain combines TRBV4-3 with TRBJ1-1; D is uncertain. This CDR3 comprises 15 residues. Germline CDR1 and CDR2: LGHNA and YSLEER. The ends were cut back, 0 bases at V and 0 bases at J, with 8 bases in the middle. The CDR3 is CASSQDPGLNTEAFF. DNA of the CDR3: TGCGCCAGCAGCCAAGATCCGGGTTTGAACACTGAAGCTTTCTTT.

Many counts were recorded for this clonotype. The CDR3 loop reads CSASPATSGRFGELFF. CDR3 DNA: TGCAGTGCTAGCCCCGCAACTAGCGGGAGATTCGGGGAGCTGTTTTTT. The chain uses TRBV20-1 and TRBJ2-2; 11 bases agree with TRBD2. J gave up 7 bases and V 3 bases, and 10 bases lay outside the gene matches. Per germline, CDR1 DFQATT and CDR2 SNEGSKA (reference sequence). This CDR3 has 16 residues.